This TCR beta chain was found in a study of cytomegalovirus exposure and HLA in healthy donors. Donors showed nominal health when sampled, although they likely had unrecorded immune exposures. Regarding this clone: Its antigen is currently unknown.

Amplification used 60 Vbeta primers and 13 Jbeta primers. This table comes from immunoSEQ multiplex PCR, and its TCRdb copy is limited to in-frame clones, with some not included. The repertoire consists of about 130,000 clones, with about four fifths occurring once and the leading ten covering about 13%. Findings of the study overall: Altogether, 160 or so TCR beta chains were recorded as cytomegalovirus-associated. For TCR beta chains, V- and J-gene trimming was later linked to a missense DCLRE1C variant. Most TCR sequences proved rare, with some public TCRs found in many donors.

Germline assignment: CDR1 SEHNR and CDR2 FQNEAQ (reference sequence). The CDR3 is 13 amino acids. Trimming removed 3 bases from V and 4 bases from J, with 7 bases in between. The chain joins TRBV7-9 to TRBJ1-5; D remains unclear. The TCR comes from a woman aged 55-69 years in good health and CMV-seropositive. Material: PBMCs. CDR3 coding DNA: TGTGCCAGCAGCTTCGGCGGGAATCAGCCCCAGCATTTT. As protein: CASSFGGNQPQHF.